Listed below are T cell receptor beta chains from one sample, sequenced in a study of graft-versus-host responses after intestinal transplantation. These receptors are not linked to any known antigen. Method: immunoSEQ multiplex PCR; TCRdb's copy keeps in-frame clones and lacks some. The sample holds over 40,000 clones; about 81% are singletons and the top ten take 0.45% to 0.55%. Sequenced material: unstimulated CD4+ T cells sorted from spleen or lymph node cells, taken before transplant. These TCRs come from a human donor who was the organ donor for an intestinal transplant. Both conserved end residues are part of each CDR3. Fields, in order: D gene, clone size, J gene, V gene, CDR3 protein, CDR3 DNA. D genes are given only for firm matches. Not every row has a clone size; where given, it reads once, few, many or a size class.

-	-	TRBJ2-1	TRBV11-2	CASSLGGPSSYNEQFF	TGTGCCAGCAGCTTAGGCGGTCCTAGCTCCTACAATGAGCAGTTCTTC
TRBD2	-	TRBJ2-3	TRBV27	CASSPLAVGTLTDTQYF	TGTGCCAGCAGTCCGCTAGCGGTTGGAACCTTAACAGATACGCAGTATTTT
TRBD2	-	TRBJ2-1	TRBV4-3	CASSQATSGGGNEQFF	TGCGCCAGCAGCCAAGCGACTAGCGGGGGGGGTAATGAGCAGTTCTTC
-	-	TRBJ2-2	TRBV5-1	CASSLSTGELFF	TGCGCCAGCAGCTTGTCCACCGGGGAGCTGTTTTTT
TRBD1	-	TRBJ2-5	TRBV4-1	CASSPTTGAGETQYF	TGCGCCAGCAGCCCCACAACAGGGGCCGGGGAGACCCAGTACTTC
-	once	TRBJ2-7	TRBV30	CAWGDHAYEQYF	TGTGCCTGGGGTGACCACGCCTACGAGCAGTACTTC
TRBD1	-	TRBJ2-6	TRBV10-1	CASSESRLGQGAGANVLTF	TGCGCCAGCAGTGAGAGTCGTTTAGGACAGGGGGCTGGGGCCAACGTCCTGACTTTC
TRBD1	-	TRBJ2-1	TRBV2	CASRKDRGVNEQFF	TGTGCCAGCAGAAAGGACAGGGGGGTGAATGAGCAGTTCTTC
TRBD2	few	TRBJ2-7	TRBV9	CASSGTSGGAAFHEQYF	TGTGCCAGCAGCGGGACCAGCGGGGGGGCGGCGTTCCACGAGCAGTACTTC
TRBD1	once	TRBJ2-1	TRBV27	CASSLDRGTYNEQFF	TGTGCCAGCAGTCTCGACAGGGGAACCTACAATGAGCAGTTCTTC
TRBD2	once	TRBJ2-7	TRBV13	CASSWRTSGRTSFSYEQYF	TGTGCCAGCAGCTGGAGGACTAGCGGGAGGACCTCCTTTAGCTACGAGCAGTACTTC
-	few	TRBJ2-5	TRBV4-3	CASSQDGRGQETQYF	TGCGCCAGCAGCCAAGATGGACGGGGACAAGAGACCCAGTACTTC
-	-	TRBJ1-2	TRBV19	CASSISGQVYGYTF	TGTGCCAGTAGTATCTCAGGGCAAGTGTATGGCTACACCTTC
-	-	TRBJ1-4	TRBV5-1	CASSPERGGEKLFF	TGCGCCAGCAGCCCAGAAAGGGGAGGGGAAAAACTGTTTTTT
-	-	TRBJ1-6	TRBV6-5	CASSALISPLHF	TGTGCCAGCAGTGCCTTGATCTCACCCCTCCACTTT
-	-	TRBJ2-3	TRBV2	CATDREGYTQYF	TGTGCCACAGACAGGGAGGGGTATACGCAGTATTTT
-	-	TRBJ2-1	TRBV5-5	CASSLTGWWNEQFF	TGTGCCAGCAGCTTGACGGGATGGTGGAATGAGCAGTTCTTC
-	-	TRBJ2-2	TRBV18	CASVGQLNTGELFF	TGTGCCAGCGTAGGACAGCTGAACACCGGGGAGCTGTTTTTT
-	-	TRBJ2-2	TRBV9	CASTPRAGLYTGELFF	TGTGCCAGCACCCCCCGGGCAGGGTTGTACACCGGGGAGCTGTTTTTT
TRBD2	once	TRBJ2-7	TRBV11-2	CASSLDGAGGDEQYF	TGTGCCAGCAGCTTAGATGGAGCGGGAGGGGACGAGCAGTACTTC
-	-	TRBJ1-2	TRBV5-6	CASSVTGHYGYTF	TGTGCCAGCAGCGTTACAGGGCACTATGGCTACACCTTC
-	-	TRBJ2-3	TRBV5-1	CASSHTQAATDTQYF	TGCGCCAGCAGCCACACTCAAGCAGCCACAGATACGCAGTATTTT
-	-	TRBJ2-3	TRBV19	CASSRRGGTTSPDTQYF	TGTGCCAGTAGCCGAAGAGGGGGGACTACCTCCCCAGATACGCAGTATTTT
TRBD1	-	TRBJ2-5	TRBV30	CAWSVRSRTGARETQYF	TGTGCCTGGAGTGTAAGGTCGAGGACAGGGGCGAGGGAGACCCAGTACTTC
-	-	TRBJ2-6	TRBV15	CATSRGEPTRLAPGANVLTF	TGTGCCACCAGCAGAGGAGAACCGACGAGGCTAGCGCCCGGGGCCAACGTCCTGACTTTC
TRBD1	-	TRBJ2-4	TRBV19	CASSPRTGEAKNIQYF	TGTGCCAGTAGTCCCCGGACAGGGGAGGCCAAAAACATTCAGTACTTC
-	-	TRBJ2-3	TRBV6-5	CASSDVDTQYF	TGTGCCAGCAGTGACGTCGATACGCAGTATTTT
-	-	TRBJ1-5	TRBV19	CASSIGRYQPQHF	TGTGCCAGTAGTATTGGCAGATATCAGCCCCAGCATTTT
TRBD1	once	TRBJ1-2	TRBV2	CAILGQGPLYGYTF	TGTGCCATCCTAGGACAGGGCCCTCTTTATGGCTACACCTTC
-	-	TRBJ2-5	TRBV18	CASSPSQETQYF	TGTGCCAGCTCACCGTCCCAAGAGACCCAGTACTTC
TRBD1	-	TRBJ1-3	TRBV6-6	CASSYSTGSGNTIYF	TGTGCCAGCAGTTACTCGACAGGGTCTGGAAACACCATATATTTT
-	-	TRBJ1-2	TRBV18	CASSPVLGDNYGYTF	TGTGCCAGCTCACCAGTTTTAGGAGATAACTATGGCTACACCTTC
TRBD2	-	TRBJ2-7	TRBV18	CASSPTVVAGVYEQYF	TGTGCCAGCTCACCAACGGTGGTAGCGGGGGTTTACGAGCAGTACTTC
-	-	TRBJ2-3	TRBV20-1	CSVEVGDTQYF	TGCAGTGTTGAAGTCGGAGATACGCAGTATTTT
TRBD2	-	TRBJ2-7	TRBV4-1	CASSQAGTSGTYEQYF	TGCGCCAGCAGCCAAGCCGGGACTAGCGGGACCTACGAGCAGTACTTC
TRBD2	-	TRBJ2-1	TRBV27	CASSSPGTSHIFYNEQFF	TGTGCCAGCAGTTCCCCCGGGACTAGCCACATTTTCTACAATGAGCAGTTCTTC
TRBD1	-	TRBJ1-1	TRBV7-9	CATTPWDRGRAFF	TGTGCCACCACCCCCTGGGACAGGGGGCGTGCTTTCTTT
TRBD2	-	TRBJ2-3	TRBV27	CASSPRSGRLDTQYF	TGTGCCAGCAGTCCCCGGAGCGGGAGGTTAGATACGCAGTATTTT
TRBD1	few	TRBJ1-2	TRBV6-6	CASRHSRGGYGYTF	TGTGCCAGCAGGCATTCCAGGGGGGGGTATGGCTACACCTTC
-	-	TRBJ2-2	TRBV7-2	CASSYWYTGELFF	TGTGCCAGCAGTTACTGGTACACCGGGGAGCTGTTTTTT
-	-	TRBJ2-1	TRBV2	CASHYHNEQFF	TGTGCCAGCCACTACCACAATGAGCAGTTCTTC
-	once	TRBJ2-5	TRBV5-6	CASSLVGLALKETQYF	TGTGCCAGCAGCTTGGTAGGGCTAGCTCTTAAAGAGACCCAGTACTTC
-	-	TRBJ2-5	TRBV14	CASSQDRSRYSETQYF	TGTGCCAGCAGCCAAGATCGGAGCAGGTACTCAGAGACCCAGTACTTC
TRBD2	-	TRBJ2-2	TRBV6-7	CASSYPAVGLAPSNTGELFF	TGTGCCAGCAGTTACCCCGCCGTCGGACTAGCTCCGTCGAACACCGGGGAGCTGTTTTTT
-	few	TRBJ2-3	TRBV6-5	CASSYGGARDTQYF	TGTGCCAGCAGTTACGGGGGGGCGCGGGATACGCAGTATTTT
-	once	TRBJ2-7	TRBV19	CASSKGGSSYEQYF	TGTGCCAGTAGTAAGGGGGGGAGCTCCTACGAGCAGTACTTC
TRBD1	-	TRBJ1-2	TRBV7-9	CASSLDQGARGYTF	TGTGCCAGCAGCTTAGACCAGGGGGCTCGTGGCTACACCTTC
-	-	TRBJ2-5	TRBV14	CASSQGVSLGTQYF	TGTGCCAGCAGCCAAGGTGTCTCCCTAGGGACCCAGTACTTC